This TCR beta chain was recorded in a study of post-analysis software for immune sequencing data. Background on the study: The disease courses spanned relapsing-remitting, secondary progressive and progressive-relapsing forms of multiple sclerosis. The study, taken as a whole, reports: The five TRBV segments detected at higher frequency in patients than in controls included TRBV5-6, TRBV5-1 and TRBV20-1. Multiple sclerosis patients had significantly lower normalized Chao1 diversity than controls. Samples made in the same batch grouped tightly together by F measure.

Carried by the TCR beta cDNA libraries were unique molecular identifiers. Input of about 0.9 to 10 million T cells yielded roughly 530,000 cDNA molecules. MiXCR was run by TCRdb on the PCR reads, yielding one entry per CDR3 protein. Among 450,000 to 700,000 distinct CDR3 sequences listed, 44% were seen once. As concerns this clonotype: Its antigen is as yet unknown. A read error may explain this, as a much larger clone is one base away.

Germline V lookup: CDR1 ENHRY, CDR2 SYGVKD. The CDR3 loop spans 11 amino acids. This rearrangement joins TRBV10-3 to TRBJ2-7; D gene unclear. What was sequenced was blood. This TCR derives from a girl between 5 and 17 years old with multiple sclerosis. In nucleotides, the CDR3 is TGTGCCATCAGTGAGTCGGACGAGCGGTACTTC. It codes for CAISESDERYF.